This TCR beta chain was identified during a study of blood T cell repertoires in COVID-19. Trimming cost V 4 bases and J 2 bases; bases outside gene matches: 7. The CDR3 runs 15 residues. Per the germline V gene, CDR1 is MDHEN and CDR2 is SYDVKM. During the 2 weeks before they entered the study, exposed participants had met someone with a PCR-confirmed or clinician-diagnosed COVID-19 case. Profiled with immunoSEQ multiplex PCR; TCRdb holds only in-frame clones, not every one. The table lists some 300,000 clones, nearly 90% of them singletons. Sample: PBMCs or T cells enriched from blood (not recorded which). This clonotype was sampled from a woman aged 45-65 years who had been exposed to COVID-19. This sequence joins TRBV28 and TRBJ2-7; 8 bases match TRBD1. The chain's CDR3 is CASSSAGTGTYEQYF. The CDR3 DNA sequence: TGTGCCAGCAGTTCTGCCGGGACAGGAACCTACGAGCAGTACTTC. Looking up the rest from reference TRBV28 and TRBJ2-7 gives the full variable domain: DVKVTQSSRYLVKRTGEKVFLECVQDMDHENMFWYRQDPGLGLRLIYFSYDVKMKEKGDIPEGYSVSREKKERFSLILESASTNQTSMYLCASSSAGTGTYEQYFGPGTRLTVT.